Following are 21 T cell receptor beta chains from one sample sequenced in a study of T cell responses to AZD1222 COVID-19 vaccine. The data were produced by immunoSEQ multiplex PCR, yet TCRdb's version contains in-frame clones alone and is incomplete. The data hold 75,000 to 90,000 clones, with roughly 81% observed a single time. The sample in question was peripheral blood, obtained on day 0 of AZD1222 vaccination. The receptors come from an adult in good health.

CDR3 DNA sequence: TGCGCCAGCAGCTTGGGTGAATACAATCAGCCCCAGCATTTT. It encodes CASSLGEYNQPQHF. The chain is built from TRBV5-1 and TRBJ1-5, with D unclear. Germline CDR1 SGHRS, CDR2 YFSETQ. Trimming stripped 0 bases from V and 3 bases from J, with 7 bases between. CDR3 length: 14 amino acids.

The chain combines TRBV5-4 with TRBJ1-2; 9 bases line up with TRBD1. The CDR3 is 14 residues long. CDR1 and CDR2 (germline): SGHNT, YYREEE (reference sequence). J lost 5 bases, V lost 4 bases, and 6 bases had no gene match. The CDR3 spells CASSRDRVGYGYTF. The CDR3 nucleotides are TGTGCCAGCAGCCGGGACAGGGTCGGGTATGGCTACACCTTC.

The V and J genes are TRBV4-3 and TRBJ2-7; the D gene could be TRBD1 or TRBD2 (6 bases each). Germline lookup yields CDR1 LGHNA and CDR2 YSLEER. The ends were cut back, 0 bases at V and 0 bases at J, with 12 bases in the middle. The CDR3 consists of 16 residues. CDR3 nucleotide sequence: TGCGCCAGCAGCCAAGAAAGGGGGGACCTCTCCTACGAGCAGTACTTC. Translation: CASSQERGDLSYEQYF.

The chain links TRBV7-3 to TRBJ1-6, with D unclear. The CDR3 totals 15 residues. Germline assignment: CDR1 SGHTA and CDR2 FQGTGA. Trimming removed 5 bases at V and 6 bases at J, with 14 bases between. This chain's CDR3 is CASSLGGSRNSPLHF. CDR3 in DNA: TGTGCCAGCAGCCTTGGAGGGTCTCGTAATTCACCCCTCCACTTT.

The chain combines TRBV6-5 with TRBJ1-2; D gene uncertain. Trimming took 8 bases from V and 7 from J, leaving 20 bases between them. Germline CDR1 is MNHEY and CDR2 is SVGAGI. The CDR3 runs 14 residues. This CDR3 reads CASYSAQRSGGYTF. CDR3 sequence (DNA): TGTGCCAGCTATTCGGCCCAACGGTCGGGTGGCTACACCTTC.

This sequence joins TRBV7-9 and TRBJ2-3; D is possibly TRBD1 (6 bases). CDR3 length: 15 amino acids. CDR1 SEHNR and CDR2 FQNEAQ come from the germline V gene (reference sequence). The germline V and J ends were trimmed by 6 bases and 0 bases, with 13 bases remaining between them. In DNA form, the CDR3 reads TGTGCCAGCAGAGATCGGGACACGAGCACAGATACGCAGTATTTT. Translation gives CASRDRDTSTDTQYF.

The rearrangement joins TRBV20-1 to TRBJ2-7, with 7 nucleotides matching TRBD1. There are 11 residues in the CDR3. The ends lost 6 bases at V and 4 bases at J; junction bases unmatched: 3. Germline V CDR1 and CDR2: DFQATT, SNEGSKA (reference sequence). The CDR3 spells CSAQGTYEQYF. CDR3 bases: TGCAGTGCACAGGGGACATACGAGCAGTACTTC.

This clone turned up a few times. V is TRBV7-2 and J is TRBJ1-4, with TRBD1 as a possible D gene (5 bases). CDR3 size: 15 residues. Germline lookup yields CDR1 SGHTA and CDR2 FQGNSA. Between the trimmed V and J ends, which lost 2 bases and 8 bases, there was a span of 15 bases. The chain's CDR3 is CASSLMAPPGEKLFF. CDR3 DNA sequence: TGTGCCAGCAGCTTAATGGCACCCCCAGGGGAAAAACTGTTTTTT.

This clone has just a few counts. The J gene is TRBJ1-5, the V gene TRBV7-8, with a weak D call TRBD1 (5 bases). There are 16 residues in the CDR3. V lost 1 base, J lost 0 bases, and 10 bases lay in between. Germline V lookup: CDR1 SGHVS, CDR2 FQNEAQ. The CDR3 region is CASSLVGGYSNQPQHF. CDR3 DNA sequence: TGTGCCAGCAGCTTAGTTGGGGGGTATAGCAATCAGCCCCAGCATTTT.

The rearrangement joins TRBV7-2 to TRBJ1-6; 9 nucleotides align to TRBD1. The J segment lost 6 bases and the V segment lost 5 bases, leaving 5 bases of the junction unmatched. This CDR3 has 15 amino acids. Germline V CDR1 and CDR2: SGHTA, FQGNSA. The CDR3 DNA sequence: TGTGCCAGCAGCGCACAGGGGGCTCTTAATTCACCCCTCCACTTT. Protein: CASSAQGALNSPLHF.

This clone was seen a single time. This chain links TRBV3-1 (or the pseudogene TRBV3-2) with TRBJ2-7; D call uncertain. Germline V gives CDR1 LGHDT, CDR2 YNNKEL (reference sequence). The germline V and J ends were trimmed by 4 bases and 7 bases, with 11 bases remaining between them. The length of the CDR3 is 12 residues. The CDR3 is CASSLLDGEQYF. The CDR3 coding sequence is TGTGCCAGCAGCCTTCTGGACGGTGAGCAGTACTTC.

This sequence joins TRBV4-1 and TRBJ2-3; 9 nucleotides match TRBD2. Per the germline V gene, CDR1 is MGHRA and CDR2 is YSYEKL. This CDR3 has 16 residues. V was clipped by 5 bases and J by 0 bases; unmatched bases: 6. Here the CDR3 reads CASSVLAGTSTDTQYF. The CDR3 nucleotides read TGCGCCAGCAGCGTCCTAGCGGGGACTAGCACAGATACGCAGTATTTT.

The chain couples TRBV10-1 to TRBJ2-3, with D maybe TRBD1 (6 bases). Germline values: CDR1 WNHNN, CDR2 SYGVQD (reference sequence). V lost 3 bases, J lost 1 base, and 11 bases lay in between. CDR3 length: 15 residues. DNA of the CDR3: TGCGCCAGCAGTGACAGGGGAGACGGCACAGATACGCAGTATTTT. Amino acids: CASSDRGDGTDTQYF.

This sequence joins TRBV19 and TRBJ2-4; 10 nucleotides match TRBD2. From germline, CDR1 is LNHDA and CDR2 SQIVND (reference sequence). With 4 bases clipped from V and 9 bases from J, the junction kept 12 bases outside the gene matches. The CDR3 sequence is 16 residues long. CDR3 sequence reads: CASSTPERGGWIIQYF. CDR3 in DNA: TGTGCCAGTAGTACCCCTGAGCGGGGGGGCTGGATCATTCAGTACTTC.

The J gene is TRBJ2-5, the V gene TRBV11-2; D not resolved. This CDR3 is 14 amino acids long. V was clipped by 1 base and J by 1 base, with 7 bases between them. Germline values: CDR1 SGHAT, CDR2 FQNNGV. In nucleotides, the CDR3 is TGTGCCAGCAGCTTAGCGACGGGCCAAGAGACCCAGTACTTC. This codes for CASSLATGQETQYF.

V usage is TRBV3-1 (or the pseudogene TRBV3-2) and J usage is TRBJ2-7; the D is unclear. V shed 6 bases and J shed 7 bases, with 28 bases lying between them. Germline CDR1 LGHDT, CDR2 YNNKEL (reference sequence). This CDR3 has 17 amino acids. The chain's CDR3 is CASSLTAQARRDVEQYF. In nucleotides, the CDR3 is TGTGCCAGCAGTCTCACCGCCCAAGCGCGAAGGGATGTGGAGCAGTACTTC.

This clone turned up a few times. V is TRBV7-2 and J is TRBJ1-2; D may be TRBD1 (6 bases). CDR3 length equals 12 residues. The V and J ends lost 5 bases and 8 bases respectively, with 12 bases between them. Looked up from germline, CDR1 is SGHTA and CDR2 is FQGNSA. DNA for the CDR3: TGTGCCAGCAGCCTCTTGGGGGCAGGCTACACCTTC. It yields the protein CASSLLGAGYTF.

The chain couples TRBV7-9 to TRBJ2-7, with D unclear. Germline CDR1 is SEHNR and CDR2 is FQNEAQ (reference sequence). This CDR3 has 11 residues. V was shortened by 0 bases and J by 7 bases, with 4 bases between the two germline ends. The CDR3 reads CASSLAGEQYF. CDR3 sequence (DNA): TGTGCCAGCAGCTTAGCCGGTGAGCAGTACTTC.

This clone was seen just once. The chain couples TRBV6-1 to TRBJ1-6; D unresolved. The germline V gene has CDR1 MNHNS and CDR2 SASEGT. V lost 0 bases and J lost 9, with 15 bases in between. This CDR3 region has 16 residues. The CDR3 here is CASSEALPATGSPLHF. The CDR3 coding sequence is TGTGCCAGCAGTGAAGCGCTTCCCGCGACGGGTTCACCCCTCCACTTT.

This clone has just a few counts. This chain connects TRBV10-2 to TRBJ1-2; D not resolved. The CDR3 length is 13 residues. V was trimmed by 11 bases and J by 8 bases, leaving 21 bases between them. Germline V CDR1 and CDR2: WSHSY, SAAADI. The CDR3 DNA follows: TGCGCCGTTACGCCCAGGAGGGATGGCGGCTACACCTTC. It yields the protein CAVTPRRDGGYTF.

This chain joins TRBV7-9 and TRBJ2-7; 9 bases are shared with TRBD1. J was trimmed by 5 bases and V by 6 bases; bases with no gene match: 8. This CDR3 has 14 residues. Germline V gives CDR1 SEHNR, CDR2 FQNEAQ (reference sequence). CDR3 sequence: CASRETGTGNEQYF. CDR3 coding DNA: TGTGCCAGCAGGGAAACCGGGACAGGGAACGAGCAGTACTTC.